This record concerns one T cell receptor (beta chain) sequence. Its antigen is still unknown. Base qualities are not recorded, but no much larger clone differs from it by a single base. This entry is derived from a study of type 1 regulatory T cells (dated by TCRdb to the early 2020s). Concerning the study at large: The study characterized an in vitro protocol that generated a Tr1-enriched, alloantigen-specific CD4 T cell product named T-allo10. T-allo10 was under clinical evaluation in patients with hematological malignancies receiving allogeneic hematopoietic stem cell transplantation.

The CDR3 runs 15 residues from the cysteine to the phenylalanine. The sequence is cut down to CDR3 DNA, 45 bases in frame from base 1. CDR1 MNHEY and CDR2 SMNVEV are derived from the germline V gene (reference sequence). V has 5 bases trimmed and J has 1 base trimmed; junction bases matching no gene number 3. Sequencing used an Illumina MiSeq. TCRdb reanalyzed the raw reads on its own, using fastp at Q25 for trimming and MiXCR for clone calling, and kept in-frame beta chains. Rows matching on CDR3 protein sequence are summarized as one entry with the most common DNA and genes. This sample gives tens of thousands of distinct CDR3 sequences in total; about 50% of them show up just once. Clones ranked in the top ten supply more than 2% of the sample. What the authors observed across the whole study: Compared with non-Tr1 cells, Tr1 cells had a TCR repertoire that was more restricted, a finding the study read as clonal expansion induced by alloantigen.

The chain is encoded by TRBV27 joined to TRBJ2-7; 12 junctional bases match TRBD2. Sequenced sample: cultured non-Tr1 T cells, either the whole culture or a sorted T cell fraction (not recorded which). Explained via the paper, the cell subset or site label denotes: non-Tr1 population from the T-allo10 product. The TCR was taken from a human donor in good health. Here is the DNA: TGTGCCAGCAGTGGCGGGACTAGCGGGTCCTACGAGCAGTACTTC. Its product reads: CASSGGTSGSYEQYF.